This entry lists 18 T cell receptor beta chains sequenced from one sample in a study of cytomegalovirus exposure and HLA in healthy donors (dated by TCRdb to about 2017). The library relied on the immunoSEQ multiplex PCR assay. A mixture of 60 forward primers for TCR Vbeta segments and 13 reverse primers for TCR Jbeta segments was used in the multiplex PCR. The clones in this table, taken by TCRdb from immuneACCESS, are in-frame only. Not every clone is retained; where verified, under half of the shortfall comes from an unresolved V gene, and the cause of the rest is unknown. This sample is represented by some 150,000 clones; about four fifths of them were singletons. In total, the top ten clones hold 1.1% of the sample. The specimen was PBMCs. These receptors all stem from a male donor in good health and CMV-seronegative.

The chain uses TRBV5-6 and TRBJ2-5; 7 bases are a match to TRBD2. The length of the CDR3 is 14 residues. Trimming removed 4 bases from V and 2 bases from J; junction bases left unmatched: 5. Germline V gene lookup returns CDR1 SGHDT and CDR2 YYEEEE. Here the CDR3 reads CASSTTGGQETQYF. Here the CDR3 DNA reads TGTGCCAGCAGCACGACGGGGGGACAAGAGACCCAGTACTTC.

The CDR3 here is CASGLAGNEQFF. CDR3 DNA sequence: TGTGCCAGCGGACTAGCGGGCAATGAGCAGTTCTTC. The genes are TRBV7-2 and TRBJ2-1, with 11 positions matching TRBD2. CDR1 and CDR2 (germline): SGHTA, FQGNSA. The CDR3 loop spans 12 amino acids. V gave up 8 bases and J gave up 6 bases; unmatched junction bases: 0.

The chain combines TRBV6-6 with TRBJ1-1; no firm D call. V was cut by 5 bases and J by 8 bases, with 15 bases left in between. Germline CDR1 MNHNY, CDR2 SVGAGI (reference sequence). CDR3 size: 13 residues. CDR3 in DNA: TGTGCCAGCAGTCTCTGGACGGGAAGGGAAGCTTTCTTT. As protein: CASSLWTGREAFF.

There are a few counts of this clone. This rearrangement joins TRBV5-4 to TRBJ2-7; 9 nucleotides agree with TRBD1. This CDR3 has 15 residues. Per germline, CDR1 SGHNT and CDR2 YYREEE (reference sequence). Trimming removed 2 bases from V and 2 bases from J; junction bases left unmatched: 5. CDR3 residues: CASSFRQGDTYEQYF. The CDR3 DNA is TGTGCCAGCAGCTTTAGACAGGGGGATACCTACGAGCAGTACTTC.

The V call is TRBV9, the J call TRBJ2-1; D gene ambiguous. The V end lost 0 bases, the J end lost 9 bases, and 10 bases lay between the germline ends. CDR1 and CDR2 (germline): SGDLS, YYNGEE. This CDR3 has 13 residues. CDR3 protein: CASSVGSASEQFF. The CDR3 nucleotides read TGTGCCAGCAGCGTAGGTAGTGCTAGTGAGCAGTTCTTC.

The rearrangement uses TRBV30 and TRBJ1-1; D remains ambiguous. CDR1 GTSNPN and CDR2 SVGIG come from the germline V gene (reference sequence). Trimming cost V 4 bases and J 1 base, with 16 bases left between them. The CDR3 covers 15 residues. CDR3 sequence: CAWIRKGVANTEAFF. The DNA of the CDR3 is TGTGCCTGGATTCGAAAAGGAGTTGCGAACACTGAAGCTTTCTTT. The full variable domain, completed using reference TRBV30 and TRBJ1-1, is SQTIHQWPATLVQPVGSPLSLECTVEGTSNPNLYWYRQAAGRGLQLLFYSVGIGQISSEVPQNLSASRPQDRQFILSSKKLLLSDSGFYLCAWIRKGVANTEAFFGQGTRLTVV.

The sample holds one count of this clone. J is TRBJ1-2 and V is TRBV29-1; TRBD1 is a possible D gene (5 bases). This CDR3 spans 12 amino acids. Germline V gene data show CDR1 as SQVTM and CDR2 as ANQGSEA. Trimming took 2 bases from V and 5 from J, leaving 9 bases between them. The CDR3: CSVERQSYGYTF. The CDR3 DNA sequence: TGCAGCGTTGAACGACAGTCGTATGGCTACACCTTC.

The chain links TRBV6-1 to TRBJ1-2, with unresolved D. With 2 bases removed from V and 4 bases from J, the gap between germline ends came to 8 bases. Germline values: CDR1 MNHNS, CDR2 SASEGT. The CDR3 spans 13 residues. CDR3 sequence reads: CASSEFTAYGYTF. CDR3 DNA: TGTGCCAGCAGTGAATTCACAGCCTATGGCTACACCTTC.

The V and J genes are TRBV11-2 and TRBJ2-3, with D uncertain. This CDR3 has 14 amino acids. CDR1 and CDR2 (germline): SGHAT, FQNNGV. Between the trimmed V and J ends, which lost 3 bases and 2 bases, there was a span of 9 bases. The CDR3 coding sequence is TGTGCCAGCAGCTTGGGCAGAAACACAGATACGCAGTATTTT. Translated: CASSLGRNTDTQYF.

The chain recombines TRBV30 with TRBJ1-1; perhaps TRBD1 as D (5 bases). CDR3 size: 13 residues. Germline V gene sequence: CDR1 GTSNPN, CDR2 SVGIG (reference sequence). V was cut by 4 bases and J by 4 bases, with 13 bases left in between. For the CDR3, the DNA is TGTGCCTGGACGGACAAGGGTGTCACTGAAGCTTTCTTT. Protein: CAWTDKGVTEAFF. The whole variable domain, remainder taken from reference TRBV30 and TRBJ1-1, is SQTIHQWPATLVQPVGSPLSLECTVEGTSNPNLYWYRQAAGRGLQLLFYSVGIGQISSEVPQNLSASRPQDRQFILSSKKLLLSDSGFYLCAWTDKGVTEAFFGQGTRLTVV.

This clone was detected once. The V gene is TRBV18, the J gene TRBJ1-4; 9 bases fit TRBD1. The V gene end was trimmed by 1 base and the J gene end by 8 bases; junction bases not matched to a gene: 8. The CDR3 is made up of 16 amino acids. Germline V lookup: CDR1 KGHSH, CDR2 LQKENI. The CDR3 region is CASSPQQGALGEKLFF. In DNA, the CDR3 is TGTGCCAGCTCACCACAACAGGGGGCTTTGGGGGAAAAACTGTTTTTT.

The sample holds a few counts of this clone. The J gene is TRBJ1-2, the V gene TRBV5-8; 8 bases line up with TRBD1. Germline V gives CDR1 SGHTS, CDR2 YDEGEE. V dropped 3 bases and J dropped 0; count of bases not matched to a gene: 1. CDR3 length: 14 amino acids. DNA for the CDR3: TGTGCCAGCAGCTCACAGGGGGCTAACTATGGCTACACCTTC. Encoded protein: CASSSQGANYGYTF.

This clone was picked up a small number of times. The chain is built from TRBV29-1 and TRBJ1-1; TRBD1 aligns across 8 bases. Germline values: CDR1 SQVTM, CDR2 ANQGSEA. This CDR3 spans 13 amino acids. The trim removed 7 bases at V and 4 bases at J, leaving 8 bases unmatched. The CDR3 nucleotides read TGCAGCGGGGGAGACAGGGGTAGCACTGAAGCTTTCTTT. Protein: CSGGDRGSTEAFF.

J is TRBJ2-5 and V is TRBV25-1; 9 bases are shared with TRBD1. Germline V lookup: CDR1 MGHDK, CDR2 SYGVNS. This CDR3 has 15 amino acids. J was trimmed by 5 bases and V by 5 bases; bases with no gene match: 9. CDR3 sequence: CASSPGTGSGETQYF. The CDR3 coding sequence is TGTGCCAGCAGTCCCGGGACAGGGTCGGGGGAGACCCAGTACTTC.

This chain joins TRBV9 and TRBJ1-6; D not certain. The V end was cut by 0 bases, the J end by 7 bases, with 20 bases between. This CDR3 spans 18 amino acids. The germline gives CDR1 SGDLS, CDR2 YYNGEE. For the CDR3, the DNA is TGTGCCAGCAGCGTAGGTAAGGCCACCTTAGCGGGAAATTCACCCCTCCACTTT. Protein sequence: CASSVGKATLAGNSPLHF.

The V gene is TRBV27, the J gene TRBJ2-7, with 7 bases fitting TRBD1. The germline gives CDR1 MNHEY, CDR2 SMNVEV (reference sequence). CDR3 size: 14 residues. The V segment lost 5 bases and the J segment 4 bases; nucleotides outside the gene matches: 8. The CDR3 DNA is TGTGCCAGCAGTACCGGGACAGCATATTACGAGCAGTACTTC. This gives the protein CASSTGTAYYEQYF.

The chain couples TRBV5-1 to TRBJ1-6; TRBD1 matches at 8 bases. The CDR3 contains 16 residues. With V trimmed by 0 bases and J by 7 bases, 6 bases remained unmatched. The V gene's germline CDR1 is SGHRS and CDR2 YFSETQ. CDR3: CASSLAGTGGNSPLHF. CDR3 coding DNA: TGCGCCAGCAGCTTGGCGGGGACAGGTGGGAATTCACCCCTCCACTTT.

V and J are TRBV19 and TRBJ2-2; 10 bases match TRBD1. This CDR3 region has 16 residues. Unmatched junction bases numbered 3, after V lost 4 bases and J lost 1 base. Germline CDR1 LNHDA, CDR2 SQIVND (reference sequence). CDR3 sequence reads: CASSTDRGENTGELFF. In DNA, the CDR3 is TGTGCCAGTAGTACGGACAGGGGGGAGAACACCGGGGAGCTGTTTTTT. The full variable domain, completed using reference TRBV19 and TRBJ2-2, is DGGITQSPKYLFRKEGQNVTLSCEQNLNHDAMYWYRQDPGQGLRLIYYSQIVNDFQKGDIAEGYSVSREKKESFPLTVTSAQKNPTAFYLCASSTDRGENTGELFFGEGSRLTVL.